The entry below describes one T cell receptor (beta chain). This sample was included in a study of blood T cell repertoires in COVID-19. Study details: Sources were T cells, B-cell-depleted T cells, or PBMCs; the material itself was cDNA or gDNA.

Authors' processing steps: Estimated nucleated cell counts came from reference gene primer amplification. Sequencing used immunoSEQ multiplex PCR; TCRdb keeps in-frame clones, though not all of them. Clone size and V and J calls were adopted from that table, with D and trimming inferred from the DNA. This repertoire shows some 280,000 clones, approximately 80% found once; its top ten account for approximately 4.1%. Trimming removed 4 bases from V and 10 bases from J, with 8 bases in between. Germline assignment: CDR1 MNHNY and CDR2 SVGAGI (reference sequence). The CDR3 length is 11 residues. The sequence was obtained from a woman in her 50s with active or convalescent COVID-19. Sequenced material: peripheral blood. The genes are TRBV6-6 and TRBJ2-1; possible D gene TRBD1, 5 bases. Written as DNA, the CDR3 is TGTGCCAGCAGTTCCAGGGTGGAGCAGTTCTTC. Its translation: CASSSRVEQFF.